This record looks at one TCR beta chain sequence and its context. Antigen unknown. The sample is drawn from a study of T cells in tuberculosis. Study findings and constraints: GMM-specific TCRs were nearer to active tuberculosis alpha repertoires, suggesting expansion.

As for time point: new active TB diagnosis, blood taken before or within 7 days of starting treatment. Positive smear microscopy and/or M. tuberculosis culture confirmed active disease. Sequencing used immunoSEQ multiplex PCR; TCRdb keeps in-frame clones, though not all of them. The sample lists 35,000 to 45,000 clones, around 94% seen once, with about 4.5% in the top ten. The sequence was obtained from an adult with tuberculosis. Sequencing used PBMCs, obtained at tuberculosis diagnosis.

The chain's CDR3 is CASSQEGGGTTTYEQYF. In nucleotides, the CDR3 is TGCGCCAGCAGCCAAGAGGGCGGGGGGACTACCACCTACGAGCAGTACTTC. The gene calls are TRBV4-3 and TRBJ2-7, with 8 bases identical to TRBD2. CDR1 and CDR2 (germline): LGHNA, YSLEER. After removal of 0 bases from V and 2 bases from J, the junction contained 9 bases not matched to a gene. The CDR3 totals 17 residues.